The present T cell receptor (beta chain) was sequenced within a study of prognosis after radiotherapy for stage I lung cancer. About the research overall: SBRT radiotherapy used 3 to 5 fractions and a biologically effective dose of at least 100 Gy. Study-level findings and limits: Patients developing distant metastases showed lower Shannon entropy after stereotactic body radiation therapy. Patients with metastases reportedly showed TRBV and TRBJ gene usage that differed from patients without metastases. Following stereotactic body radiation therapy, unique TCR clone counts fell, with a median of around 10,000 versus 6,900.

The table lists this clonotype with many counts. Its specificity is not known. Germline CDR1 reads SNHLY; CDR2 reads FYNNEI. The CDR3 totals 14 residues. Trimming cost V 6 bases and J 7 bases, with 13 bases left between them. The authors amplified TCR beta CDR3 from genomic DNA using two-round multiplex PCR. The use of primers specific to each TRBV and TRBJ gene characterized first-round PCR. One entry per CDR3 protein results from TCRdb running MiXCR on the multiplex PCR reads. The sample contains 20,000 to 25,000 distinct CDR3 sequences, around 40% of which appear only once. The clonotype originates from a donor of 50 years or more with non-small cell lung cancer. The rearrangement uses TRBV2 and TRBJ1-6, with D possibly being TRBD1 (6 bases). This specimen consisted of PBMCs, obtained before or after stereotactic body radiation therapy (not recorded which). CDR3 DNA: TGTGCCAGCAGCCACGGGACACCCAATTCACCCCTCCACTTT. It encodes CASSHGTPNSPLHF.